This T cell receptor (beta chain) originates from a study of blood T cell repertoires in COVID-19. Germline trimming cut 7 bases from V and 4 bases from J; bases unmatched to any gene: 10. Germline CDR1 and CDR2: LNHDA and SQIVND (reference sequence). CDR3 size: 15 residues. The data were produced by immunoSEQ multiplex PCR, yet TCRdb's version contains in-frame clones alone and is incomplete. This table has 350,000 or so clones, roughly 85% appearing once. There are a few counts of this clone. This chain joins TRBV19 and TRBJ1-2; 9 bases line up with TRBD1. The sequence came from a woman aged 40 to 49 with acute COVID-19. Material for sequencing was PBMCs or T cells enriched from blood (not recorded which). CDR3 nucleotide sequence: TGTGCCAGTACCGTCCAACGGGACAGGGCCTATGGCTACACCTTC. Its translation: CASTVQRDRAYGYTF.